The 22 T cell receptor beta chains presented below share a single source sample, sequenced in a study of response to subunit inactivated influenza vaccine. MiXCR, applied by TCRdb to the RT-PCR reads, yields one record per CDR3 protein. The data show fewer than 650,000 distinct CDR3 sequences, roughly 13% seen once. Source: PBMCs from blood, taken about 40 days after vaccination. The receptor source for this set is a man aged 45-65 years who received an inactivated influenza vaccine.

There are a few counts of this clonotype. J is TRBJ2-2 and V is TRBV29-1, with D unresolved. Trimming stripped 4 bases from V and 0 bases from J, with 12 bases between. Germline V lookup: CDR1 SQVTM, CDR2 ANQGSEA. This CDR3 has 15 residues. CDR3 region: CSVGNYTSNTGELFF. The CDR3 coding sequence is TGCAGCGTTGGAAATTATACTTCGAACACCGGGGAGCTGTTTTTT.

At least ten counts were recorded for this clonotype. The gene calls are TRBV7-2 and TRBJ2-3; a weak D match, TRBD2 (5 bases). Per the germline V gene, CDR1 is SGHTA and CDR2 is FQGNSA. The V and J ends lost 0 bases and 0 bases respectively, with 16 bases between them. CDR3 length equals 18 residues. The CDR3 protein is CASSLALSSGASTDTQYF. CDR3 sequence (DNA): TGTGCCAGCAGCTTAGCCCTATCAAGCGGAGCTAGCACAGATACGCAGTATTTT.

The sample holds a few counts of this clonotype. This chain links TRBV7-9 with TRBJ2-1, with D perhaps matching TRBD1 (5 bases). The V end lost 2 bases, the J end lost 9 bases, and 17 bases lay between the germline ends. The CDR3 consists of 15 residues. Germline V gene data show CDR1 as SEHNR and CDR2 as FQNEAQ (reference sequence). The chain's CDR3 is CASSLSGGAASEQFF. For the CDR3, the DNA is TGTGCCAGCAGCTTAAGTGGTGGGGCAGCGTCTGAGCAGTTCTTC.

This clonotype was observed a handful of times. The J gene is TRBJ2-7, the V gene TRBV5-1, with 10 bases that match TRBD2. CDR1 and CDR2 from the germline V gene are SGHRS and YFSETQ. CDR3 length: 16 residues. V trimming: 4 bases; J trimming: 4 bases; junction bases outside the gene matches: 11. The CDR3 region is CASSPIAGGSIYEQYF. For the CDR3, the DNA is TGCGCCAGCAGCCCTATAGCGGGAGGTTCCATTTACGAGCAGTACTTC.

The CDR3 nucleotides are TGTGCCAGCAGCCAAGTCTCCAGGGGGAGGGCCGGTGAGCAGTTCTTC. Translation gives CASSQVSRGRAGEQFF. The chain links TRBV4-2 to TRBJ2-1; D may be TRBD1 or TRBD2 (7 bases each). V shed 1 base and J shed 9 bases, with 19 bases lying between them. From germline, CDR1 is LGHNA and CDR2 YNFKEQ. There are 16 residues in the CDR3.

This chain uses TRBV6-2 or TRBV6-3 with TRBJ2-1, with TRBD2 matching over 12 bases. With V trimmed by 5 bases and J by 7 bases, 6 bases remained unmatched. This CDR3 comprises 15 residues. Germline V gene data show CDR1 as MNHEY and CDR2 as SVGEGT. The DNA for the CDR3 is TGTGCCAGCAGTCGGAGGACTAGCGGGAAGAATGAGCAGTTCTTC. It yields the protein CASSRRTSGKNEQFF.

The V gene is TRBV12-3 or TRBV12-4, the J gene TRBJ2-7; either TRBD1 or TRBD2 may supply D (7 bases each). Trimming stripped 2 bases from V and 4 bases from J, with 21 bases between. There are 17 residues in the CDR3. This CDR3 reads CASSLNRPRRGGYEQYF. CDR3 nucleotides: TGTGCCAGCAGTTTAAACCGCCCGCGCAGGGGGGGGTACGAGCAGTACTTC.

This clonotype occurred a few times. The chain uses TRBV29-1 and TRBJ2-7; TRBD2 agrees at 10 bases. The junction had 8 bases not matched to a gene; V was cut back by 8 bases and J by 4 bases. The CDR3 length is 13 residues. In germline, CDR1 is SQVTM, CDR2 ANQGSEA. The CDR3 bases are TGCAGCACTCCCAGCGGGAGGGCGTACGAGCAGTACTTC. Translated, it gives CSTPSGRAYEQYF.

There are many counts of this clonotype. The gene calls are TRBV5-6 and TRBJ2-7; D gene unclear. The CDR3 consists of 14 residues. The germline gives CDR1 SGHDT, CDR2 YYEEEE. V lost 5 bases and J 6 bases, leaving 18 bases between the germline ends. The CDR3: CASSFGRNLIEQYF. The CDR3 DNA sequence: TGTGCCAGCAGTTTCGGAAGGAATTTGATCGAGCAGTACTTC.

This clonotype appeared a single time. CDR3 in DNA: TGCGCCAGCAGCTCCGGACAGGGGGAGTTCGAGCAGTACTTC. It codes for CASSSGQGEFEQYF. This chain links TRBV5-1 with TRBJ2-7; 10 nucleotides align to TRBD1. J gave up 6 bases and V 3 bases, and 6 bases lay outside the gene matches. The CDR3 has 14 amino acids. Germline CDR1 and CDR2: SGHRS and YFSETQ.

The chain joins TRBV20-1 to TRBJ1-3; D remains unclear. The CDR3 consists of 13 residues. CDR1 and CDR2 from the germline V gene are DFQATT and SNEGSKA (reference sequence). V gave up 1 base and J gave up 4 bases, with 8 bases separating them. The CDR3 DNA reads TGCAGTGCTAGAGGTGGAACCGGAAACACCATATATTTT. Protein: CSARGGTGNTIYF.

This clonotype came up a few times. This chain links TRBV5-1 with TRBJ1-2; a possible D gene is TRBD1 (5 bases). CDR1 and CDR2 (germline): SGHRS, YFSETQ. With 1 base removed from V and 4 bases from J, the gap between germline ends came to 23 bases. The CDR3 runs to 18 residues. CDR3 amino acids: CASSLFPPRGPSSYGYTF. The CDR3 bases are TGCGCCAGCAGCTTGTTCCCACCCCGGGGCCCCAGTAGCTATGGCTACACCTTC.

This clonotype was seen ten or more times. The chain couples TRBV4-3 to TRBJ1-6; D is ambiguous. The CDR3 spans 14 residues. With 0 bases removed from V and 10 bases from J, the gap between germline ends came to 10 bases. Germline CDR1 and CDR2: LGHNA and YSLEER. The CDR3 spells CASSQDGSRSPLHF. Written as DNA, the CDR3 is TGCGCCAGCAGCCAAGACGGGTCTAGGTCACCCCTCCACTTT.

This clonotype was seen a handful of times. The rearrangement uses TRBV5-4 and TRBJ2-4; D ambiguous. CDR1 is SGHNT and CDR2 is YYREEE in the germline V gene (reference sequence). This CDR3 is built from 14 residues. V was trimmed by 4 bases and J by 2 bases, leaving 10 bases between them. The CDR3 sequence is CASSLYGSKNIQYF. The CDR3 coding sequence is TGTGCCAGCAGCCTTTACGGGTCCAAAAACATTCAGTACTTC.

This clonotype was counted only a few times. The rearrangement uses TRBV20-1 and TRBJ2-7; tentatively, D is TRBD1 (6 bases). V was clipped by 0 bases and J by 0 bases, with 15 bases between them. Per germline, CDR1 DFQATT and CDR2 SNEGSKA (reference sequence). This CDR3 contains 16 residues. The CDR3 region is CSARDPGGQSSYEQYF. The CDR3 region has the DNA TGCAGTGCTAGAGATCCAGGCGGACAGAGCTCCTACGAGCAGTACTTC.

There are a few counts of this clonotype. CDR3 amino acids: CASSPHRGPSPYEQYF. In DNA, the CDR3 is TGTGCCAGCAGCCCACACCGGGGCCCTTCCCCCTACGAGCAGTACTTC. J is TRBJ2-7 and V is TRBV27, with D perhaps being TRBD1 or TRBD2 (5 bases each). Germline loops: CDR1 MNHEY, CDR2 SMNVEV (reference sequence). V was cut by 6 bases and J by 2 bases, with 20 bases left in between. The CDR3 length is 16 residues.

The rearrangement uses TRBV7-2 and TRBJ2-7, with 8 bases that match TRBD1. This CDR3 spans 14 amino acids. Germline V lookup: CDR1 SGHTA, CDR2 FQGNSA. Losses at the gene ends were 6 bases for V and 2 bases for J; bases not matched to a gene: 6. The CDR3 nucleotides are TGTGCCAGCAGGCTAAGGACAGGGACCTACGAGCAGTACTTC. Its protein product is CASRLRTGTYEQYF.

This clonotype turned up a few times. J is TRBJ1-1 and V is TRBV7-6, with a weak D call TRBD1 (6 bases). This CDR3 has 15 amino acids. CDR1 is SGHVS, CDR2 FNYEAQ, per germline. Between the trimmed V and J ends, which lost 0 bases and 4 bases, there was a span of 12 bases. CDR3 in amino acids: CASSLASEGGTEAFF. The CDR3 coding sequence is TGTGCCAGCAGCTTAGCCTCTGAAGGGGGCACTGAAGCTTTCTTT.

This clonotype has more than one count but fewer than ten. The chain employs TRBV29-1 and TRBJ1-5; 8 positions match TRBD1. The CDR3 consists of 15 residues. Germline V CDR1 and CDR2: SQVTM, ANQGSEA. The junction had 6 bases not matched to a gene; V was cut back by 5 bases and J by 0 bases. The CDR3 DNA reads TGCAGCGTTTCAGGGGGCGCGGATAGCAATCAGCCCCAGCATTTT. It is translated as CSVSGGADSNQPQHF.

This clonotype has at least ten counts. The chain combines TRBV20-1 with TRBJ1-6; D is uncertain. CDR1 is DFQATT, CDR2 SNEGSKA, per germline (reference sequence). V was pared by 0 bases and J by 7 bases, with 7 bases between. The CDR3 has 13 amino acids. The CDR3, as DNA: TGCAGTGCTAGAGATCGGGCAAATTCACCCCTCCACTTT. Protein: CSARDRANSPLHF.

As to this clonotype: Mismatch with germline at one junction end may stem from a read error. The V call is TRBV11-2, the J call TRBJ1-5; 7 bases agree with TRBD1. The CDR3 spans 14 residues. The germline CDR1 and CDR2 sequences are SGHAT and FQNNGV. CDR3 sequence reads: CASSIDRATQPQHF. The CDR3, as DNA: TGTGCCAGCAGCATAGACAGGGCTACTCAGCCCCAGCATTTT.

This clonotype has ten or more counts. The rearrangement uses TRBV9 and TRBJ1-1, with D uncertain. Deletions cut 0 bases from V and 6 bases from J, with 6 bases between. CDR3 length: 12 residues. The germline CDR1 and CDR2 sequences are SGDLS and YYNGEE. For the CDR3, the DNA is TGTGCCAGCAGCGTAGCCGAGCCTGAAGCTTTCTTT. Its translation is CASSVAEPEAFF. Together with reference TRBV9 and TRBJ1-1, the CDR3 gives the full variable domain: DSGVTQTPKHLITATGQRVTLRCSPRSGDLSVYWYQQSLDQGLQFLIQYYNGEERAKGNILERFSAQQFPDLHSELNLSSLELGDSALYFCASSVAEPEAFFGQGTRLTVV.